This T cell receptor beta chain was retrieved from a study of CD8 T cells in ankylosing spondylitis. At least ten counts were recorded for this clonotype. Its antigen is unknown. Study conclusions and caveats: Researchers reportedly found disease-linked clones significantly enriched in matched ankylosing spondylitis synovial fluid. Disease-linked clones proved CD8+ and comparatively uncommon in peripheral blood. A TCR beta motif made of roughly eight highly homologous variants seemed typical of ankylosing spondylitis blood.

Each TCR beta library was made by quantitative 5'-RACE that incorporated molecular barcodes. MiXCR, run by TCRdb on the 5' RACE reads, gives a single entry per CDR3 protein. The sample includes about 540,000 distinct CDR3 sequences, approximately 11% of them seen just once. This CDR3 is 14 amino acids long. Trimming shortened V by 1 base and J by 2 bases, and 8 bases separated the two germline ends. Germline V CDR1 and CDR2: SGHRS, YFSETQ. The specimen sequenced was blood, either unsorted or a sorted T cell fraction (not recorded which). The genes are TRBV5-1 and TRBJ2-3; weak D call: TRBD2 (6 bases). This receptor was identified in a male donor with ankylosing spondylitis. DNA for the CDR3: TGCGCCAGCAGCTTGTTGCGGGACACAGATACGCAGTATTTT. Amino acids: CASSLLRDTDTQYF.